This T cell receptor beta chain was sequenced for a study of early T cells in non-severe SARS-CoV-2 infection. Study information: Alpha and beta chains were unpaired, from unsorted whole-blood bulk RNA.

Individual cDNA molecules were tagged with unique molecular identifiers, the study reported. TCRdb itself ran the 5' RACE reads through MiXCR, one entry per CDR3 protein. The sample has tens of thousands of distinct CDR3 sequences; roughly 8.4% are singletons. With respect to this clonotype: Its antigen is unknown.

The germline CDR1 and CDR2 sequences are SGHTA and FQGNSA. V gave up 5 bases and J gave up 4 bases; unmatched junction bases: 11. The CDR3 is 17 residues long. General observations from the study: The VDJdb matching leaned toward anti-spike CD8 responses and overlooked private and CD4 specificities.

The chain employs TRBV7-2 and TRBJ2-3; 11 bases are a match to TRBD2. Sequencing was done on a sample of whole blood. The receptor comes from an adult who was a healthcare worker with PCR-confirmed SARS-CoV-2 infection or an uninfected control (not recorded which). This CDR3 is CASSPPYSGRAADTQYF. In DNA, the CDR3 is TGTGCCAGCAGCCCCCCCTATAGCGGGAGGGCCGCAGATACGCAGTATTTT.